This T cell receptor (beta chain) originates from a study of blood T cell repertoires in COVID-19. Overall study: Donors in the United States, Italy and Spain gave samples during acute or convalescent COVID-19. Sources were T cells, B-cell-depleted T cells, or PBMCs; the material itself was cDNA or gDNA.

Per the original data handling: Nucleated cell number was recorded as an estimate derived from reference gene primer amplification. Some clones are missing from TCRdb's copy, which holds only in-frame ones; the method was immunoSEQ multiplex PCR. D and trimming were read from the DNA, whereas the V and J calls and clone size are those reported in that table. This table holds roughly 42,000 clones, 85% to 90% found once. CDR1 is SGHRS, CDR2 YFSETQ, per germline. The CDR3 extends over 14 amino acids. V gave up 3 bases and J gave up 2 bases, with 8 bases separating them. V is TRBV5-1 and J is TRBJ2-2, with unresolved D. Sequenced input: peripheral blood. The sequence came from a man aged 30 to 39 with active or convalescent COVID-19. CDR3 region: CASSSGDNTGELFF. DNA of the CDR3: TGCGCCAGCAGCTCAGGCGACAACACCGGGGAGCTGTTTTTT.